The 11 T cell receptor beta chains below were found in one sample sequenced in a study of regulatory T cells in long-lasting Graves disease. With iRepertoire HTBI primers and Arm-PCR of CDR3 regions, TCR beta libraries were built. Each CDR3 protein is one row after TCRdb ran MiXCR on the multiplex PCR reads. This table holds approximately 400,000 distinct CDR3 sequences, about 15% found once. Stated time point: newly diagnosed GD, antithyroid drugs for less than 3 months. PBMC-derived RNA was used for the TCR library. These data were likewise used in another study, on T cells in Graves' hyperthyroidism and ophthalmopathy.

The specimen comprised peripheral blood mononuclear cells (PBMCs), sampled at new diagnosis, from a patient treated with antithyroid drugs. These receptor sequences come from a woman aged 25-40 years with Graves disease.

The chain couples TRBV24-1 to TRBJ1-4; D might be TRBD1 (6 bases). There are 16 residues in the CDR3. V lost 2 bases, J lost 5 bases, and 14 bases lay in between. Per germline, CDR1 KGHDR and CDR2 SFDVKD. CDR3 nucleotides: TGTGCCACCAGTGATTCCCCCAGGGGAGGGAATGAAAAACTGTTTTTT. Translation gives CATSDSPRGGNEKLFF.

The V gene is TRBV27, the J gene TRBJ1-4; 8 bases fit TRBD1. CDR3 size: 15 residues. V was pared by 5 bases and J by 0 bases, with 2 bases of the junction left unmatched. The germline V gene has CDR1 MNHEY and CDR2 SMNVEV (reference sequence). CDR3 loop: CASSDRGSTNEKLFF. As DNA, the CDR3 is TGTGCCAGCAGTGACAGGGGCTCAACTAATGAAAAACTGTTTTTT.

This clonotype was seen repeatedly, ten times or more. The chain has TRBV20-1 and TRBJ2-5; 8 bases match TRBD2. The CDR3 length is 13 residues. Germline V gene lookup returns CDR1 DFQATT and CDR2 SNEGSKA (reference sequence). Losses at the gene ends were 3 bases for V and 4 bases for J; bases not matched to a gene: 4. CDR3 nucleotides: TGCAGTGCTAGGGTGAGCGGGAGAGAGACCCAGTACTTC. This codes for CSARVSGRETQYF.

The gene calls are TRBV5-1 and TRBJ1-2; TRBD1 matches 10 bases. The length of the CDR3 is 15 residues. V shed 0 bases and J 3 bases; nucleotides not matched to a gene: 2. The germline V gene has CDR1 SGHRS and CDR2 YFSETQ. The CDR3 DNA follows: TGCGCCAGCAGCTTGGAAGGGACAGGGGACTATGGCTACACCTTC. Amino acid sequence: CASSLEGTGDYGYTF.

Many counts were recorded for this clonotype. CDR3 sequence: CASSSPFGAEAFF. The CDR3, as DNA: TGTGCCAGCAGCTCCCCTTTTGGCGCTGAAGCTTTCTTT. J is TRBJ1-1 and V is TRBV11-3, with no clear D. CDR3 length: 13 residues. The V end was cut by 4 bases, the J end by 6 bases, with 12 bases between. Per the germline V gene, CDR1 is SGHNT and CDR2 is YENEEA.

This clonotype was seen many times. The V call is TRBV6-1, the J call TRBJ1-1; TRBD1 might be the D (5 bases). Trimming pared 6 bases from V and 6 bases from J, leaving 17 bases between. CDR1 is MNHNS and CDR2 is SASEGT in the germline V gene. The CDR3 extends over 14 amino acids. The CDR3 nucleotides read TGTGCCAGCAGGGGGTATGCCCAGGGTCCTGAAGCTTTCTTT. It encodes CASRGYAQGPEAFF.

This clonotype was detected many times. The chain combines TRBV20-1 with TRBJ2-5; D might be TRBD1 or TRBD2, each matching 6 bases. The CDR3 loop spans 13 amino acids. Germline lookup yields CDR1 DFQATT and CDR2 SNEGSKA (reference sequence). V was clipped by 5 bases and J by 4 bases, with 14 bases between them. CDR3 loop: CSAPREGGETQYF. CDR3 nucleotide sequence: TGCAGTGCTCCCCGAGAGGGGGGAGAGACCCAGTACTTC.

This clonotype appeared many times. CDR3 protein: CAWSVPFLAGETQYF. The DNA of the CDR3 is TGTGCCTGGAGTGTACCCTTTCTAGCGGGAGAGACCCAGTACTTC. The chain recombines TRBV30 with TRBJ2-5; TRBD2 aligns across 8 bases. Germline CDR1 is GTSNPN and CDR2 is SVGIG (reference sequence). With 0 bases clipped from V and 4 bases from J, the junction kept 7 bases outside the gene matches. CDR3 length: 15 amino acids.

Ten or more counts support this clonotype. The chain joins TRBV20-1 to TRBJ1-2, with 9 bases fitting TRBD1. The ends lost 5 bases at V and 5 bases at J; junction bases unmatched: 12. The germline CDR1 and CDR2 sequences are DFQATT and SNEGSKA (reference sequence). There are 15 residues in the CDR3. As DNA, the CDR3 is TGCAGTGCTCAATGGACAGGGGACTTGGGATATGGCTACACCTTC. Its protein product is CSAQWTGDLGYGYTF.

The chain uses TRBV25-1 and TRBJ2-4; D might be TRBD2 (5 bases). The CDR3 has 15 amino acids. Trimming stripped 1 base from V and 4 bases from J, with 11 bases between. The germline V gene has CDR1 MGHDK and CDR2 SYGVNS. CDR3 amino acids: CASSELQGGKNIQYF. In DNA form, the CDR3 reads TGTGCCAGCAGTGAATTACAAGGCGGGAAAAACATTCAGTACTTC.

The sample holds a few counts of this clonotype. The chain employs TRBV7-2 and TRBJ1-3; maybe TRBD1 (6 bases). Germline V gives CDR1 SGHTA, CDR2 FQGNSA. V was cut by 5 bases and J by 4 bases, with 15 bases left in between. The CDR3 covers 15 residues. Written as DNA, the CDR3 is TGTGCCAGCAGCATCCAAGGGGGTTCCGGAAACACCATATATTTT. Its translation is CASSIQGGSGNTIYF.